Below are 31 T cell receptor beta chains sequenced from a single sample in a study of cytomegalovirus exposure and HLA in healthy donors. Sequencing used immunoSEQ multiplex PCR; TCRdb keeps in-frame clones, though not all of them. The sample lists about 360,000 clones, 80% to 90% occurring once. The sequencing sample was made of PBMCs. These receptors were collected from a woman between 18 and 29 years old in good health and CMV-seronegative.

The chain uses TRBV28 and TRBJ2-3, with D possibly matching TRBD2 (7 bases). Germline CDR1 MDHEN, CDR2 SYDVKM. Trimming took off 4 bases at V and 4 bases at J, with 12 bases between the two ends. This CDR3 comprises 14 residues. CDR3 sequence reads: CASSSGGPPDTQYF. The CDR3 DNA follows: TGTGCCAGCAGTTCCGGGGGGCCCCCAGATACGCAGTATTTT.

The chain is built from TRBV7-2 and TRBJ2-2; D may be TRBD1 (6 bases). This CDR3 region has 16 residues. V lost 1 base to trimming and J lost 3 bases, with 12 bases between them. From germline, CDR1 is SGHTA and CDR2 FQGNSA. In nucleotides, the CDR3 is TGTGCCAGCAGCTTAGAAGTTGGGGGCTACACCGGGGAGCTGTTTTTT. It specifies CASSLEVGGYTGELFF.

This chain links TRBV5-1 with TRBJ2-5; 7 positions agree with TRBD2. This CDR3 has 14 amino acids. Germline V gene lookup returns CDR1 SGHRS and CDR2 YFSETQ. Trimming took 3 bases from V and 3 from J; bases not matched to a gene: 5. The CDR3 coding sequence is TGCGCCAGCAGCTCCGGGACTAAAAAAGAGACCCAGTACTTC. Residues: CASSSGTKKETQYF.

With respect to this clone: This CDR3 is also generated by other DNA sequences in the sample. The V and J genes are TRBV5-1 and TRBJ2-5; 12 bases align to TRBD2. The CDR3 covers 14 residues. J was trimmed by 2 bases and V by 4 bases; bases with no gene match: 0. CDR1 and CDR2 from the germline V gene are SGHRS and YFSETQ. The chain's CDR3 is CASSLAGGQETQYF. Written as DNA, the CDR3 is TGCGCCAGCAGCCTAGCGGGAGGGCAAGAGACCCAGTACTTC.

This chain connects TRBV2 to TRBJ1-2; 8 bases map to TRBD1. Germline CDR1 SNHLY, CDR2 FYNNEI. CDR3 length: 14 residues. Unmatched junction bases numbered 8, after V lost 3 bases and J lost 8 bases. The CDR3 nucleotides read TGTGCCAGCAGTGAGTGGGGACAGGCCGACGGCTACACCTTC. This sequence encodes CASSEWGQADGYTF.

The rearrangement uses TRBV5-1 and TRBJ1-4; D call uncertain. This CDR3 comprises 14 residues. V was shortened by 4 bases and J by 6 bases, with 13 bases between the two germline ends. Germline CDR1 is SGHRS and CDR2 is YFSETQ. Written as DNA, the CDR3 is TGCGCCAGCAGCCCGGGGAATGGTCATGAAAAACTGTTTTTT. Protein: CASSPGNGHEKLFF. Full variable domain (missing parts from reference TRBV5-1 and TRBJ1-4): KAGVTQTPRYLIKTRGQQVTLSCSPISGHRSVSWYQQTPGQGLQFLFEYFSETQRNKGNFPGRFSGRQFSNSRSEMNVSTLELGDSALYLCASSPGNGHEKLFFGSGTQLSVL.

V is TRBV6-6 and J is TRBJ2-7; 12 nucleotides agree with TRBD2. CDR3 size: 15 residues. Germline values: CDR1 MNHNY, CDR2 SVGAGI (reference sequence). The V segment lost 5 bases and the J segment 4 bases; nucleotides outside the gene matches: 6. CDR3 protein: CASSPRTSGEYEQYF. CDR3 bases: TGTGCCAGCAGTCCGAGGACTAGCGGGGAATACGAGCAGTACTTC.

The chain carries TRBV29-1 and TRBJ2-7, with D perhaps TRBD2 (7 bases). V lost 4 bases, J lost 5 bases, and 12 bases lay in between. Germline V gene data show CDR1 as SQVTM and CDR2 as ANQGSEA. This CDR3 region has 12 residues. This CDR3 is CSVGSGGNEQYF. The CDR3 DNA is TGCAGCGTTGGTTCGGGGGGCAACGAGCAGTACTTC.

This sequence joins TRBV5-1 and TRBJ1-3, with a tentative D call TRBD1 (6 bases). The CDR3 consists of 13 residues. V lost 2 bases to trimming and J lost 4 bases, with 7 bases between them. Germline lookup yields CDR1 SGHRS and CDR2 YFSETQ. CDR3 amino acids: CASSFDRGNTIYF. CDR3 bases: TGCGCCAGCAGCTTTGACAGGGGAAACACCATATATTTT.

This chain links TRBV5-1 with TRBJ2-1; 8 nucleotides match TRBD1. Germline lookup yields CDR1 SGHRS and CDR2 YFSETQ. V was pared by 2 bases and J by 8 bases, with 9 bases of the junction left unmatched. The CDR3 loop spans 15 amino acids. The CDR3: CASSFGTGFMDEQFF. For the CDR3, the DNA is TGCGCCAGCAGCTTCGGGACAGGTTTTATGGATGAGCAGTTCTTC.

The chain carries TRBV7-8 and TRBJ1-4; 8 bases fit TRBD1. This CDR3 has 17 amino acids. Germline V CDR1 and CDR2: SGHVS, FQNEAQ. V was clipped by 2 bases and J by 3 bases; unmatched bases: 8. CDR3 amino acids: CASSLKVQGASNEKLFF. The CDR3 DNA reads TGTGCCAGCAGCTTAAAGGTTCAGGGGGCTTCTAATGAAAAACTGTTTTTT.

The genes are TRBV30 and TRBJ1-3; 7 bases are shared with TRBD1. The CDR3 extends over 15 amino acids. V lost 2 bases to trimming and J lost 0 bases; unmatched junction nucleotides: 4. The germline V gene has CDR1 GTSNPN and CDR2 SVGIG (reference sequence). The CDR3 is CAWSTGTVSGNTIYF. In DNA form, the CDR3 reads TGTGCCTGGAGTACCGGGACAGTCTCTGGAAACACCATATATTTT. The variable domain in full, completed from reference TRBV30 and TRBJ1-3, reads SQTIHQWPATLVQPVGSPLSLECTVEGTSNPNLYWYRQAAGRGLQLLFYSVGIGQISSEVPQNLSASRPQDRQFILSSKKLLLSDSGFYLCAWSTGTVSGNTIYFGEGSWLTVV.

The rearrangement uses TRBV19 and TRBJ1-4; D perhaps matches TRBD1 (5 bases). The germline gives CDR1 LNHDA, CDR2 SQIVND (reference sequence). V was cut by 7 bases and J by 5 bases, with 17 bases left in between. This CDR3 contains 15 residues. The CDR3 DNA reads as TGTGCCAGTAAATTCGGGGGAGGCGGGAATGAAAAACTGTTTTTT. It yields the protein CASKFGGGGNEKLFF.

Here the CDR3 DNA reads TGTGCCAGCAGCGTAGGCGGGAGGGCCTACGAGCAGTACTTC. It yields the protein CASSVGGRAYEQYF. The rearrangement uses TRBV9 and TRBJ2-7; 9 nucleotides align to TRBD2. Looked up from germline, CDR1 is SGDLS and CDR2 is YYNGEE. The J segment lost 2 bases and the V segment lost 0 bases, leaving 0 bases of the junction unmatched. CDR3 length equals 14 residues. Looking up the rest from reference TRBV9 and TRBJ2-7 gives the full variable domain: DSGVTQTPKHLITATGQRVTLRCSPRSGDLSVYWYQQSLDQGLQFLIQYYNGEERAKGNILERFSAQQFPDLHSELNLSSLELGDSALYFCASSVGGRAYEQYFGPGTRLTVT.

This chain joins TRBV2 and TRBJ1-6; the match to TRBD1 covers 9 bases. Germline CDR1 and CDR2: SNHLY and FYNNEI. This CDR3 has 16 amino acids. V lost 3 bases, J lost 7 bases, and 7 bases stayed unmatched. This chain's CDR3 is CASSEAPGTGNSPLHF. The CDR3 DNA reads TGTGCCAGCAGTGAGGCCCCTGGGACAGGGAATTCACCCCTCCACTTT.

The table lists this clone with a few counts. The rearrangement uses TRBV28 and TRBJ1-1; maybe TRBD1 (6 bases). Germline values: CDR1 MDHEN, CDR2 SYDVKM. Deletions cut 5 bases from V and 4 bases from J, with 14 bases between. This CDR3 is built from 14 residues. The CDR3: CASSPHRVSTEAFF. The CDR3 DNA reads TGTGCCAGCAGTCCCCACAGGGTCAGCACTGAAGCTTTCTTT.

The genes are TRBV27 and TRBJ2-2; 7 bases are a match to TRBD2. Germline assignment: CDR1 MNHEY and CDR2 SMNVEV (reference sequence). The CDR3 extends over 17 amino acids. The V and J ends lost 2 bases and 6 bases, in that order; junction bases with no gene match: 12. The CDR3 protein is CASSLARAGVWSGELFF. The CDR3 nucleotides read TGTGCCAGCAGTTTAGCCCGCGCGGGAGTCTGGTCCGGGGAGCTGTTTTTT.

CDR3 protein: CASSLGRDSSYEQYF. CDR3 bases: TGTGCCAGCAGCTTAGGCCGGGACAGCTCCTACGAGCAGTACTTC. The V gene is TRBV7-2, the J gene TRBJ2-7, with 7 bases matching TRBD1. This CDR3 spans 15 amino acids. J lost 0 bases, V lost 1 base, and 3 bases had no gene match. CDR1 is SGHTA and CDR2 is FQGNSA in the germline V gene.

The rearrangement uses TRBV6-5 and TRBJ1-1; D is possibly TRBD1 (5 bases). Trimming left V 4 bases short and J 1 base short, with 10 bases between. The CDR3 consists of 14 residues. The germline gives CDR1 MNHEY, CDR2 SVGAGI. The CDR3 bases are TGTGCCAGCAGTTTCAGGGCAGGGAACACTGAAGCTTTCTTT. Translated, it gives CASSFRAGNTEAFF.

This clone came up once. This sequence joins TRBV4-2 and TRBJ2-3, with TRBD2 identical over 8 bases. Trimming took 0 bases from V and 3 from J; bases not matched to a gene: 8. This CDR3 is 17 amino acids long. Germline V gene sequence: CDR1 LGHNA, CDR2 YNFKEQ. CDR3 nucleotides: TGTGCCAGCAGCCAAGATACAGCGGGAGAGGGAACAGATACGCAGTATTTT. Its protein is CASSQDTAGEGTDTQYF.

J is TRBJ2-3 and V is TRBV11-2; possible D gene TRBD1, 5 bases. The CDR3 is 15 residues long. The V gene's germline CDR1 is SGHAT and CDR2 FQNNGV. The germline V and J ends were trimmed by 2 bases and 6 bases, with 15 bases remaining between them. Here the CDR3 reads CASSLTPGPLDTQYF. CDR3 sequence (DNA): TGTGCCAGCAGCTTAACCCCAGGGCCCCTGGATACGCAGTATTTT.

This rearrangement joins TRBV7-2 to TRBJ2-3; D not certain. CDR3 length equals 15 residues. The germline gives CDR1 SGHTA, CDR2 FQGNSA. V was trimmed by 2 bases and J by 2 bases, leaving 11 bases between them. As DNA, the CDR3 is TGTGCCAGCAGCTTACGGCGTGACAACACAGATACGCAGTATTTT. This sequence encodes CASSLRRDNTDTQYF.

V gene TRBV6-5 combines with J gene TRBJ1-1; 7 nucleotides match TRBD1. The V and J ends lost 5 bases and 11 bases, in that order; junction bases with no gene match: 11. The CDR3 is 13 amino acids. Germline CDR1 MNHEY, CDR2 SVGAGI. CDR3 in DNA: TGTGCCAGCAGTAGGGACAGCGGTAACCATGCTTTCTTT. Its translation: CASSRDSGNHAFF.

The chain combines TRBV5-4 with TRBJ2-2; 10 bases fit TRBD2. Germline CDR1 is SGHNT and CDR2 is YYREEE (reference sequence). The V and J ends lost 0 bases and 7 bases, in that order; junction bases with no gene match: 3. The CDR3 runs to 15 residues. CDR3 DNA sequence: TGTGCCAGCAGCTTGGCGGGACTAGCGAACGGGGAGCTGTTTTTT. Its translation is CASSLAGLANGELFF. Filled out from reference TRBV5-4 and TRBJ2-2, the complete variable domain reads ETGVTQSPTHLIKTRGQQVTLRCSSQSGHNTVSWYQQALGQGPQFIFQYYREEENGRGNFPPRFSGLQFPNYSSELNVNALELDDSALYLCASSLAGLANGELFFGEGSRLTVL.

The chain recombines TRBV2 with TRBJ2-5; no clear D gene. CDR3 length: 13 residues. With 3 bases removed from V and 1 base from J, the gap between germline ends came to 6 bases. In germline, CDR1 is SNHLY, CDR2 FYNNEI. The CDR3 protein is CASSDPGQETQYF. In nucleotides, the CDR3 is TGTGCCAGCAGTGATCCAGGCCAAGAGACCCAGTACTTC. The entire variable domain, with the rest obtained from reference TRBV2 and TRBJ2-5, is as follows: EPEVTQTPSHQVTQMGQEVILRCVPISNHLYFYWYRQILGQKVEFLVSFYNNEISEKSEIFDDQFSVERPDGSNFTLKIRSTKLEDSAMYFCASSDPGQETQYFGPGTRLLVL.

V gene TRBV28 combines with J gene TRBJ2-1; 9 bases are shared with TRBD2. The CDR3 loop spans 14 amino acids. The ends lost 5 bases at V and 8 bases at J; junction bases unmatched: 7. Germline CDR1 MDHEN, CDR2 SYDVKM. The CDR3 region is CASSPVAGVHEQFF. CDR3 sequence (DNA): TGTGCCAGCAGTCCAGTAGCGGGAGTCCATGAGCAGTTCTTC.

This chain uses TRBV2 with TRBJ1-5; 8 bases map to TRBD1. CDR1 SNHLY and CDR2 FYNNEI come from the germline V gene. The CDR3 length is 15 residues. Trimming removed 7 bases from V and 1 base from J; junction bases left unmatched: 6. The CDR3 DNA follows: TGTGCCAGCACCCCGGACAGGGAGAGCAATCAGCCCCAGCATTTT. Translating it yields CASTPDRESNQPQHF.

The chain couples TRBV30 to TRBJ2-1; TRBD2 aligns across 11 bases. V was pared by 2 bases and J by 8 bases, with 8 bases of the junction left unmatched. The CDR3 loop spans 15 amino acids. Germline values: CDR1 GTSNPN, CDR2 SVGIG (reference sequence). CDR3: CAWSTSGGGYDEQFF. In DNA, the CDR3 is TGTGCCTGGAGTACTAGCGGGGGTGGGTATGATGAGCAGTTCTTC.

The V call is TRBV29-1, the J call TRBJ1-1, with 7 bases identical to TRBD1. V was clipped by 4 bases and J by 4 bases; unmatched bases: 12. Germline CDR1 is SQVTM and CDR2 is ANQGSEA. The CDR3 length is 15 residues. The CDR3 coding sequence is TGCAGCGTTGGAGGGCCACAGGGGAGTAGCACTGAAGCTTTCTTT. Its protein is CSVGGPQGSSTEAFF.

The chain uses TRBV9 and TRBJ2-1, with TRBD2 identical over 14 bases. CDR3 size: 13 residues. The J segment lost 9 bases and the V segment lost 8 bases, leaving 4 bases of the junction unmatched. Germline V lookup: CDR1 SGDLS, CDR2 YYNGEE. The CDR3 DNA reads as TGTGCCAGTACTGGGACTAGCGGGAGTGAGCAGTTCTTC. Its protein product is CASTGTSGSEQFF.

V and J are TRBV6-1 and TRBJ1-1; tentative D call: TRBD1 (6 bases). Germline-derived CDR1 and CDR2 are MNHNS and SASEGT. This CDR3 is built from 14 residues. Trimming took 6 bases from V and 1 from J, leaving 12 bases between them. The CDR3 loop is CASRADSTNTEAFF. DNA of the CDR3: TGTGCCAGCAGGGCGGACAGTACGAACACTGAAGCTTTCTTT.